The following is a T cell receptor beta chain sequence with its context. This record belongs to a study of OX40 agonist ivuxolimab in advanced cancers. Sequenced by immunoSEQ multiplex PCR; TCRdb stores in-frame clones only, minus some. The sample has around 61,000 clones, about 92% seen once. CDR3 length equals 12 residues. Germline CDR1 is MNHEY and CDR2 is SMNVEV (reference sequence). V gave up 3 bases and J gave up 7 bases, with 7 bases separating them. The TCR originated in an adult with an advanced solid tumor such as melanoma, head and neck, liver or kidney cancer. V gene TRBV27 combines with J gene TRBJ2-1, with TRBD2 as a possible D gene (5 bases). The sequencing used CD4+ or CD8+ T cells sorted from blood, collected in a trial of the OX40 agonist ivuxolimab. The CDR3 DNA reads as TGTGCCAGCAGTTTTACTAGGAATGAGCAGTTCTTC. Translation gives CASSFTRNEQFF.